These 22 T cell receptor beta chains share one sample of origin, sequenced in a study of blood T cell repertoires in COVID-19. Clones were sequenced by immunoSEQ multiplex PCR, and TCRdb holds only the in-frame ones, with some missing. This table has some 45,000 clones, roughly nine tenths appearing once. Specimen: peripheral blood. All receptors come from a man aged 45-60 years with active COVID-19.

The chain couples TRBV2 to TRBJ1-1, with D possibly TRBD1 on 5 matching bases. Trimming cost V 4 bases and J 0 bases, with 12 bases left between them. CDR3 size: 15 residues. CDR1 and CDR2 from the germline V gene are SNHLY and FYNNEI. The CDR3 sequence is CASSAQGSMNTEAFF. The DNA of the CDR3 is TGTGCCAGCAGTGCCCAGGGCAGCATGAACACTGAAGCTTTCTTT.

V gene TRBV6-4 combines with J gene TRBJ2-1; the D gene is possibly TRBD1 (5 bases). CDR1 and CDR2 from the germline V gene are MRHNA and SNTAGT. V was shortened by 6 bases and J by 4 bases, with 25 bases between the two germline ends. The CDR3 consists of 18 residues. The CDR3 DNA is TGTGCCAGCAGGTCAGTTACAGGCCGCGAGGAGATTTACAATGAGCAGTTCTTC. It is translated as CASRSVTGREEIYNEQFF.

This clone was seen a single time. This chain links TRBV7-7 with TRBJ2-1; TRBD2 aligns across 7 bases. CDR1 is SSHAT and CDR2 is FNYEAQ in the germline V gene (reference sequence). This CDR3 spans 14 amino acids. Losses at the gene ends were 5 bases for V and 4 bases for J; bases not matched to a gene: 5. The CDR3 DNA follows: TGTGCCAGCAGCCTTAGCGGGCGGTACAATGAGCAGTTCTTC. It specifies CASSLSGRYNEQFF.

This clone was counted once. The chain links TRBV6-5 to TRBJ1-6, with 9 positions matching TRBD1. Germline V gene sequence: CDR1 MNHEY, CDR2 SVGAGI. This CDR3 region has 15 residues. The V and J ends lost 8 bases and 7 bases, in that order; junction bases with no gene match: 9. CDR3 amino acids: CASGGGQGANSPLHF. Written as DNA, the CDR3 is TGTGCCAGCGGGGGGGGACAGGGTGCAAATTCACCCCTCCACTTT.

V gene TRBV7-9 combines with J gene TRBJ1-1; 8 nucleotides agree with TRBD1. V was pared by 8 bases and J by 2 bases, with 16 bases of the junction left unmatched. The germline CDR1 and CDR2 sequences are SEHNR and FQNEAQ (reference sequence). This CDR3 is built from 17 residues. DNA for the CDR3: TGTGCCAGCTATCCCGGGCAGGGGGCGCGTCGAAACACTGAAGCTTTCTTT. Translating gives CASYPGQGARRNTEAFF.

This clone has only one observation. The DNA of the CDR3 is TGCGCCAGCAGCACCGACGGGGACTATGGCTACACCTTC. It encodes CASSTDGDYGYTF. The chain couples TRBV5-1 to TRBJ1-2; D not certain. The V end lost 4 bases, the J end lost 3 bases, and 10 bases lay between the germline ends. Per the germline V gene, CDR1 is SGHRS and CDR2 is YFSETQ. The CDR3 has 13 residues.

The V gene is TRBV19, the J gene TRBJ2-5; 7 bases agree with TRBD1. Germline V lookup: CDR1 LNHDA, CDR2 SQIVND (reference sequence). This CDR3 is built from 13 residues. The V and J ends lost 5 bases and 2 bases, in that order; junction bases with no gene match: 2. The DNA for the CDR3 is TGTGCCAGTAGTGGGACAGCACAAGAGACCCAGTACTTC. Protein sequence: CASSGTAQETQYF.

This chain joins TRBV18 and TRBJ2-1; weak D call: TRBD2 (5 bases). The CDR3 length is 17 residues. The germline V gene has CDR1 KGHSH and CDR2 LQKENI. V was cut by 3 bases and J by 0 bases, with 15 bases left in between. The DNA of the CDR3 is TGTGCCAGCTCACCCTTCGCGGGTTTCAGCTCCTACAATGAGCAGTTCTTC. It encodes CASSPFAGFSSYNEQFF.

CDR3 loop: CASSLNRQSIYGYTF. The CDR3 coding sequence is TGTGCCAGCAGCTTAAATAGACAGTCAATCTATGGCTACACCTTC. The V call is TRBV11-2, the J call TRBJ1-2; tentative D call: TRBD1 (5 bases). This CDR3 is built from 15 residues. Germline CDR1 reads SGHAT; CDR2 reads FQNNGV. V was clipped by 2 bases and J by 4 bases, with 14 bases between them.

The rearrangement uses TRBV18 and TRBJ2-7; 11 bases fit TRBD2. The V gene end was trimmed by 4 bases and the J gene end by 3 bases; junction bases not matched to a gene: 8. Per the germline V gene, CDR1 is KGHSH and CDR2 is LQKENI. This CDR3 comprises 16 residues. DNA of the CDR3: TGTGCCAGCTCACTCGGTAGCGGGAGGGCCCTCTACGAGCAGTACTTC. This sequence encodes CASSLGSGRALYEQYF.

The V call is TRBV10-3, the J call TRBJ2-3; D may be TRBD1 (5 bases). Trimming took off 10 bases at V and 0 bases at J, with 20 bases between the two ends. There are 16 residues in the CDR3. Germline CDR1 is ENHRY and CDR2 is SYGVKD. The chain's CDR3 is CATFPGPRRSTDTQYF. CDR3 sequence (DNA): TGTGCCACCTTCCCAGGGCCCAGGCGAAGCACAGATACGCAGTATTTT.

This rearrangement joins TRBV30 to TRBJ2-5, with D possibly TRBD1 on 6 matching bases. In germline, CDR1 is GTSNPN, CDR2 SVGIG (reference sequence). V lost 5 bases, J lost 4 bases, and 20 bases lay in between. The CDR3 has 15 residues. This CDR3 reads CAWGSSGQTGETQYF. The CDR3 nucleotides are TGTGCCTGGGGGAGTTCGGGGCAGACAGGAGAGACCCAGTACTTC.

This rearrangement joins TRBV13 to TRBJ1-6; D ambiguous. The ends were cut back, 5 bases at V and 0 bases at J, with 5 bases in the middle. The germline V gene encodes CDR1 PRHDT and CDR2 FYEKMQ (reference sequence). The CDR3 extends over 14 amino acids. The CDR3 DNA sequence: TGTGCCAGCAGCCGGAGCTCCTATAATTCACCCCTCCACTTT. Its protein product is CASSRSSYNSPLHF.

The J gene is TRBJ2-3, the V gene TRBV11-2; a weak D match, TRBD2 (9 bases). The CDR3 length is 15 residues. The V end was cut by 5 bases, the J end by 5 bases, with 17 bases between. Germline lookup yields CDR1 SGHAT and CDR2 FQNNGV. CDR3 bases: TGTGCCAGCAGCCCCAGGGGGCGGGAGGGAGATACGCAGTATTTT. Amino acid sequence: CASSPRGREGDTQYF.

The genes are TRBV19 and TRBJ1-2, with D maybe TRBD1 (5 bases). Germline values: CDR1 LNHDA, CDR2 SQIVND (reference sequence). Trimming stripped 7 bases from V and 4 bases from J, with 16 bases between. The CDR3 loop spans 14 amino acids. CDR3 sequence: CASTSQARSYGYTF. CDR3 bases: TGTGCCAGTACCTCACAGGCGCGTAGCTATGGCTACACCTTC.

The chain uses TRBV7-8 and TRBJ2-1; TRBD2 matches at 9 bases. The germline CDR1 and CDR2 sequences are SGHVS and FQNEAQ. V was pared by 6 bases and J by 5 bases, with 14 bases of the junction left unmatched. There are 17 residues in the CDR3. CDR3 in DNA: TGTGCCAGCAGTTCCTCAAGGGCGGGAGGGTATGACAATGAGCAGTTCTTC. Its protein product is CASSSSRAGGYDNEQFF.

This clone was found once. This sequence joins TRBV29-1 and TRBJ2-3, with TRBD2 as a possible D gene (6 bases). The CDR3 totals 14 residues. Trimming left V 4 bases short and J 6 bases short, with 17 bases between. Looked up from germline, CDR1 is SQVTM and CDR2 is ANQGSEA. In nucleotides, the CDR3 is TGCAGCGTTGCAGTATCCGGGAGTAAGGATACGCAGTATTTT. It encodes CSVAVSGSKDTQYF.

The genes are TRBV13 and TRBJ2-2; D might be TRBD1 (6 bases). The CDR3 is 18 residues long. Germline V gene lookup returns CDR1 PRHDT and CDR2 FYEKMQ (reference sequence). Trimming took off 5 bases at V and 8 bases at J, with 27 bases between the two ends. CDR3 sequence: CASSPSPRTETGWGELFF. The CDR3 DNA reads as TGTGCCAGCAGCCCTAGCCCTAGGACAGAAACCGGCTGGGGGGAGCTGTTTTTT.

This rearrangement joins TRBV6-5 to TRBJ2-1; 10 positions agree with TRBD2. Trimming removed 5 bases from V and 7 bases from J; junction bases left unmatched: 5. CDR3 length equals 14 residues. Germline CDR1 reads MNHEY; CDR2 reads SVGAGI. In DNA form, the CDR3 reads TGTGCCAGCAGTCTAGCGGGAGCGACGAATGAGCAGTTCTTC. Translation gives CASSLAGATNEQFF.

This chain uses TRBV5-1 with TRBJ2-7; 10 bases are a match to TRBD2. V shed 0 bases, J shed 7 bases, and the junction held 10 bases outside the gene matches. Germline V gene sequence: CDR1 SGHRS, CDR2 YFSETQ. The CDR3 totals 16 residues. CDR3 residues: CASSLDRLAGVSEQYF. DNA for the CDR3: TGCGCCAGCAGCTTGGACCGGCTAGCGGGAGTGAGTGAGCAGTACTTC.

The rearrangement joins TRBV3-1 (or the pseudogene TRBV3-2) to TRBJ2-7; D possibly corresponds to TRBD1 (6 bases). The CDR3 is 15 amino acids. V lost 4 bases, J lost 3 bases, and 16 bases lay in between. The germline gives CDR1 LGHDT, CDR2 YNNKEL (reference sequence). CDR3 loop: CASSREGHLVYEQYF. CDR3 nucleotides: TGTGCCAGCAGCCGAGAGGGACACTTAGTCTACGAGCAGTACTTC.

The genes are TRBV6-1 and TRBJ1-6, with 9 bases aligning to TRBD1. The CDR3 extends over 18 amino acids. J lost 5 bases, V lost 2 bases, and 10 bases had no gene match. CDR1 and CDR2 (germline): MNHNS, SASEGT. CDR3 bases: TGTGCCAGCAGTGAAATTACAGGGGGCCTAGTGGATAATTCACCCCTCCACTTT. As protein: CASSEITGGLVDNSPLHF.